This T cell receptor beta chain is from a study of Ad26.COV2.S vaccination and SARS-CoV-2 variants. This CDR3 has 14 residues. Trimming took 5 bases from V and 6 from J; bases not matched to a gene: 7. Germline loops: CDR1 SGHAT, CDR2 FQNNGV. As to this clone: The antigen remains undetermined.

Study-wide points: Analyses of TCR breadth and depth may have underestimated total T cell responses. The breadth of spike-specific CD8+ and CD4+ T cell responses after vaccination was reportedly substantial. Spike-specific TCR breadth was greater after Ad26.COV2.S than placebo. Breadth measured for non-spike TCRs was similar across vaccine and placebo recipients.

Assay used: immunoSEQ multiplex PCR; TCRdb lists only in-frame clones, some missing. The data show approximately 150,000 clones, with about nine tenths seen just once and 5% held by the top ten. The V call is TRBV11-2, the J call TRBJ2-1, with TRBD1 matching over 7 bases. The clonotype was recovered from a human donor who had recovered from COVID-19. The sample in question was peripheral blood, obtained after recovery from COVID-19. CDR3 in DNA: TGTGCCAGCAGCCTTTCAGGGGGAGTCAATGAGCAGTTCTTC. Protein product: CASSLSGGVNEQFF.